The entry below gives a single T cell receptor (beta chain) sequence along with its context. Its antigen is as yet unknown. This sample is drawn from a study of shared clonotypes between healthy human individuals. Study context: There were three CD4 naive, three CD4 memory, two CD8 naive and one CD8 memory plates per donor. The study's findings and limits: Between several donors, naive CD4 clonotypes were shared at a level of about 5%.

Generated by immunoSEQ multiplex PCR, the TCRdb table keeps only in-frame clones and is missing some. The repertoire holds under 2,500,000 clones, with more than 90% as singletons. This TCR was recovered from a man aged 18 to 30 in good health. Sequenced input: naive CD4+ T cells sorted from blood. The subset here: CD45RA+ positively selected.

This chain's CDR3 is CASTKMYPGELFF. The CDR3 coding sequence is TGTGCCAGCACCAAAATGTATCCCGGGGAGCTGTTTTTT. V gene TRBV27 combines with J gene TRBJ2-2; D gene unclear. V dropped 7 bases and J dropped 6 bases, with 12 bases sitting between them. The CDR3 extends over 13 amino acids. The V gene's germline CDR1 is MNHEY and CDR2 SMNVEV (reference sequence).